The 20 T cell receptor beta chains below all came from one sample that was sequenced in a study of glioma-infiltrating T cells. Using RNA template, CDR3s of TCR alpha and beta were amplified with iRepertoire arm-PCR. MiXCR, run by TCRdb on the multiplex PCR reads, gives a single entry per CDR3 protein. The repertoire holds some 22,000 distinct CDR3 sequences, with 20% to 25% as singletons. The sequencing sample was made of glioma tissue, nonneoplastic brain tissue, or PBMCs (not recorded which). The receptors shown here come from a human donor with low-grade glioma or glioblastoma, undergoing nonglioma brain surgery, or in good health (not recorded which).

The sample holds many counts of this clonotype. At one of its ends the junction is not consistent with the germline gene, which may arise from a read error. The chain carries TRBV6-6 and TRBJ1-4; D is uncertain. The CDR3 is made up of 12 amino acids. CDR1 and CDR2 (germline): MNHNY, SVGAGI (reference sequence). The CDR3 sequence: CASSYWAHIPLF. CDR3 DNA sequence: TGTGCCAGCAGTTACTGGGCCCACATCCCCTTATTT.

The V gene is TRBV6-1, the J gene TRBJ2-7; 12 bases line up with TRBD2. Germline CDR1 and CDR2: MNHNS and SASEGT. Trimming cost V 9 bases and J 3 bases; bases outside gene matches: 6. CDR3 length equals 14 residues. CDR3 nucleotides: TGTGCCAGAGGAAGACTAGCGGGGGTCTACGAGCAGTACTTC. It encodes CARGRLAGVYEQYF.

In its sample, this clonotype ranks as hyperexpanded. The chain couples TRBV27 to TRBJ2-5; the D gene is possibly TRBD2 (6 bases). There are 14 residues in the CDR3. Germline-derived CDR1 and CDR2 are MNHEY and SMNVEV (reference sequence). V was cut by 0 bases and J by 5 bases, with 10 bases left in between. CDR3 sequence (DNA): TGTGCCAGCAGTTTATCGGCTAGCGTTGAGACCCAGTACTTC. Translation: CASSLSASVETQYF.

The chain is built from TRBV6-1 and TRBJ2-1, with D perhaps TRBD1 or TRBD2 (5 bases each). This CDR3 is built from 17 residues. Trimming removed 6 bases from V and 5 bases from J, with 23 bases in between. Germline V gene lookup returns CDR1 MNHNS and CDR2 SASEGT. The CDR3 DNA is TGTGCCAGCAGCCAGCTTCTTCGGGGCCAGGGAAACAATGAGCAGTTCTTC. It yields the protein CASSQLLRGQGNNEQFF.

This clonotype has a handful of counts. It may be a read error: a sequence one base away is much more abundant. J is TRBJ2-7 and V is TRBV7-8; possible D gene TRBD1, 5 bases. This CDR3 is built from 12 residues. Looked up from germline, CDR1 is SGHVS and CDR2 is FQNEAQ. CDR3 coding DNA: TGTGCCCGCAGCCCGGACACCTACGAGCAGTACTTC. Protein sequence: CARSPDTYEQYF.

This clonotype was recorded at least ten times. The chain couples TRBV27 to TRBJ2-3; D unclear. CDR3 length equals 13 residues. Trimming took off 3 bases at V and 6 bases at J, with 10 bases between the two ends. Germline values: CDR1 MNHEY, CDR2 SMNVEV (reference sequence). The CDR3 reads CASSFFAGDTQYF. In DNA, the CDR3 is TGTGCCAGCAGTTTCTTCGCCGGTGATACGCAGTATTTT.

In its sample, this clonotype was seen a few times. CDR3 region: CASSPGGVNTGELFF. Written as DNA, the CDR3 is TGTGCCAGCAGTCCCGGGGGGGTGAACACCGGGGAGCTGTTTTTT. V is TRBV7-3 and J is TRBJ2-2; 8 bases line up with TRBD2. Germline V gene sequence: CDR1 SGHTA, CDR2 FQGTGA. The CDR3 totals 15 residues. J was trimmed by 1 base and V by 6 bases; bases with no gene match: 4.

Details on this clonotype: This may be a read error, as it is one base from a much larger clone. The chain joins TRBV4-3 to TRBJ1-1; the match to TRBD1 covers 8 bases. Germline CDR1 and CDR2: LGHNA and YSLEER. This CDR3 is built from 14 residues. This CDR3 is CASSRTGMNTEDFF. In nucleotides, the CDR3 is TGCGCCAGCAGTAGGACAGGGATGAACACTGAAGATTTCTTT.

V gene TRBV24-1 combines with J gene TRBJ2-7, with 10 positions matching TRBD1. The germline V gene has CDR1 KGHDR and CDR2 SFDVKD. The CDR3 is 16 amino acids. The V and J ends lost 5 bases and 4 bases, in that order; junction bases with no gene match: 10. In nucleotides, the CDR3 is TGTGCCACCAGTGCCCCTCTCGGGACAGGGGCTTACGAGCAGTACTTC. Translating it yields CATSAPLGTGAYEQYF.

This clonotype has a count of ten or more. The chain uses TRBV28 and TRBJ2-5, with a weak D call TRBD1 (6 bases). Trimming shortened V by 6 bases and J by 2 bases, and 19 bases separated the two germline ends. The CDR3 loop spans 16 amino acids. CDR1 is MDHEN and CDR2 is SYDVKM in the germline V gene. CDR3 loop: CASRTPRDTTQETQYF. The DNA for the CDR3 is TGTGCCAGCAGGACCCCACGGGACACTACACAAGAGACCCAGTACTTC.

There are a few counts of this clonotype. The chain has TRBV20-1 and TRBJ2-5; a possible D gene is TRBD1 (6 bases). Germline CDR1 is DFQATT and CDR2 is SNEGSKA (reference sequence). V shed 4 bases and J shed 1 base, with 10 bases lying between them. This CDR3 has 13 residues. The CDR3 DNA follows: TGCAGTGCTAACAGGGCTACCCAAGAGACCCAGTACTTC. This encodes CSANRATQETQYF.

This clonotype was seen more than once but under ten times. The CDR3 bases are TGTGCCAGCAGCTTAGGGGCAGGGGGGGATTATGGCTACACCTTC. Its translation: CASSLGAGGDYGYTF. The rearrangement joins TRBV7-8 to TRBJ1-2; 7 bases fit TRBD1. The CDR3 totals 15 residues. Trimming removed 1 base from V and 5 bases from J; junction bases left unmatched: 7. CDR1 and CDR2 from the germline V gene are SGHVS and FQNEAQ.

This clonotype was found a few times. The CDR3 loop is CATRISGANVLTF. DNA for the CDR3: TGTGCCACCAGGATATCTGGGGCCAACGTCCTGACTTTC. V gene TRBV15 combines with J gene TRBJ2-6; D ambiguous. Trimming left V 6 bases short and J 1 base short, with 4 bases between. CDR1 is LNHNV and CDR2 is YYDKDF in the germline V gene (reference sequence). CDR3 length equals 13 residues.

J is TRBJ1-5 and V is TRBV7-6; D remains unclear. The germline V gene has CDR1 SGHVS and CDR2 FNYEAQ. The V gene lost 5 bases and the J gene lost 4 bases, with 15 bases spanning the gap. The CDR3 sequence is 15 residues long. Here the CDR3 DNA reads TGTGCCAGCAGCGGCGGAGTCGGACGAAATCAGCCCCAGCATTTT. This encodes CASSGGVGRNQPQHF.

This clonotype was observed a few times. The V gene is TRBV19, the J gene TRBJ1-5, with 9 bases that match TRBD1. Germline V gives CDR1 LNHDA, CDR2 SQIVND (reference sequence). V was clipped by 6 bases and J by 4 bases; unmatched bases: 10. The CDR3 spans 16 residues. The CDR3 spells CASSGTGGAGNQPQHF. Here the CDR3 DNA reads TGTGCCAGTAGCGGAACAGGGGGCGCGGGGAATCAGCCCCAGCATTTT.

This rearrangement joins TRBV7-2 to TRBJ1-5, with D perhaps TRBD1 (6 bases). The CDR3 loop spans 15 amino acids. Per the germline V gene, CDR1 is SGHTA and CDR2 is FQGNSA. Trimming left V 2 bases short and J 2 bases short, with 10 bases between. CDR3 residues: CASSLRQAGNQPQHF. The CDR3 nucleotides read TGTGCCAGCAGCTTAAGACAGGCGGGCAATCAGCCCCAGCATTTT.

CDR3 DNA sequence: TGTGCCAGCAGCCAAACCGGGACACCGCGTGGTGGCTACACCTTC. Translating gives CASSQTGTPRGGYTF. The chain recombines TRBV14 with TRBJ1-2; possibly TRBD1 for D (6 bases). This CDR3 region has 15 residues. CDR1 and CDR2 (germline): SGHDN, FVKESK. V lost 2 bases to trimming and J lost 7 bases, with 17 bases between them.

To note about this clonotype: A much larger clone lies a single base off, so this may be a read error. The chain employs TRBV4-1 and TRBJ2-7; 7 positions match TRBD1. CDR3 length: 14 amino acids. Looked up from germline, CDR1 is MGHRA and CDR2 is YSYEKL. After removal of 0 bases from V and 5 bases from J, the junction contained 4 bases not matched to a gene. The CDR3 region is CASSQEGTAHEQYF. The CDR3 region has the DNA TGCGCCAGCAGCCAAGAAGGGACAGCCCACGAGCAGTACTTC.

Regarding this clonotype: This may be a read error: a much more frequent sequence differs by one nucleotide. V gene TRBV7-2 combines with J gene TRBJ2-7; unclear D gene. The CDR3 is made up of 11 amino acids. Trimming took off 11 bases at V and 7 bases at J, with 15 bases between the two ends. Germline values: CDR1 SGHTA, CDR2 FQGNSA. The CDR3 nucleotides read TGTGCCGTAAAGTCGGTTGGTGAGCAGTACTTC. This codes for CAVKSVGEQYF.

The gene calls are TRBV4-2 and TRBJ2-7, with 10 nucleotides matching TRBD1. V lost 4 bases to trimming and J lost 6 bases; unmatched junction nucleotides: 6. The length of the CDR3 is 14 residues. CDR1 and CDR2 (germline): LGHNA, YNFKEQ. CDR3 bases: TGTGCCAGCAGCCCGTCCGGGACAGGGGCCGAGCAGTACTTC. This codes for CASSPSGTGAEQYF.